This T cell receptor (beta chain) was captured in a study of beta chain features in type 1 diabetes. Study observations and caveats: Shorter TCRB CDR3s, moderately but significantly so, were found in Type 1 diabetes patients in all four CD4+ subsets.

This clone has ten or more counts. Its antigen is unknown. Via the markers CD45RO/CCR7/CD25/CD127/CD95/CD27, stem cell-like memory, regulatory, central memory and naive CD4+ cells were sorted. Investigators reverse transcribed all isolated RNA, so they sequenced expressed TCRB transcripts. TCRdb keeps only in-frame clones here, not all; method: immunoSEQ multiplex PCR. The sample consists of a few hundred thousand clones, around 10% of them appearing once. Germline V lookup: CDR1 LGHNA, CDR2 YSLEER. The ends were cut back, 0 bases at V and 3 bases at J, with 6 bases in the middle. This CDR3 comprises 13 residues.

The sequencing sample was made of central memory CD4+ T cells from blood. The rearrangement joins TRBV4-3 to TRBJ2-7, with D uncertain. This sequence was found in a man between 25 and 39 years old with type 1 diabetes. The CDR3 nucleotides read TGCGCCAGCAGCCAAGAATCAGGCTACGAGCAGTACTTC. This translates into CASSQESGYEQYF.